Presented here are 14 T cell receptor beta chains from one specimen sequenced in a study of response to subunit inactivated influenza vaccine. Each CDR3 protein gets one entry after TCRdb re-called the RT-PCR reads with MiXCR. The data contain roughly 540,000 distinct CDR3 sequences, around 25% of them seen just once; the ten biggest clones take up around 2.8%. Another study also made use of these data, one on T cells expressing NK-cell markers. That paper adds: Scientists made TCR beta cDNA using 5'RACE template switching with UMIs.

The sample was CD4+ T cells sorted from PBMCs, taken 12 days after vaccination. The receptors were sampled from a man between 45 and 60 years old who received an inactivated influenza vaccine.

A few counts support this clonotype. The chain employs TRBV27 and TRBJ1-1; the D gene is possibly TRBD1 (6 bases). Between the trimmed V and J ends, which lost 1 base and 0 bases, there was a span of 9 bases. Germline CDR1 reads MNHEY; CDR2 reads SMNVEV (reference sequence). The CDR3 has 15 residues. The CDR3 reads CASSLFGQLNTEAFF. The CDR3 coding sequence is TGTGCCAGCAGTTTATTTGGACAGCTGAACACTGAAGCTTTCTTT.

This clonotype has only a few counts. This chain links TRBV9 with TRBJ2-1, with 8 bases matching TRBD2. The CDR3 sequence is 17 residues long. Trimming cost V 0 bases and J 0 bases; bases outside gene matches: 5. From germline, CDR1 is SGDLS and CDR2 YYNGEE. Here the CDR3 DNA reads TGTGCCAGCAGCGTAGGTTGGGCGGGGGGCTCCTACAATGAGCAGTTCTTC. It yields the protein CASSVGWAGGSYNEQFF.

The rearrangement links TRBV20-1 to TRBJ2-3, with TRBD2 matching over 11 bases. J lost 0 bases, V lost 7 bases, and 12 bases had no gene match. Germline values: CDR1 DFQATT, CDR2 SNEGSKA (reference sequence). CDR3 size: 17 residues. CDR3 region: CSVTTSGVIASTDTQYF. DNA of the CDR3: TGCAGTGTCACGACTAGCGGGGTTATCGCTAGCACAGATACGCAGTATTTT.

J is TRBJ1-6 and V is TRBV4-1; no definite D call. CDR1 is MGHRA and CDR2 is YSYEKL in the germline V gene. Between the trimmed V and J ends, which lost 1 base and 14 bases, there was a span of 15 bases. There are 14 residues in the CDR3. The CDR3 bases are TGCGCCAGCAGCCAAGGGGGAGGGCGAAGGACCCTCCACTTT. The encoded protein is CASSQGGGRRTLHF.

The rearrangement links TRBV4-2 to TRBJ2-1, with a tentative D call TRBD2 (5 bases). CDR3 length: 14 residues. Trimming pared 4 bases from V and 0 bases from J, leaving 7 bases between. Germline lookup yields CDR1 LGHNA and CDR2 YNFKEQ. CDR3 sequence reads: CASSPAASYNEQFF. In nucleotides, the CDR3 is TGTGCCAGCAGCCCAGCGGCCTCCTACAATGAGCAGTTCTTC.

The chain is built from TRBV28 and TRBJ1-5; D is perhaps TRBD1 (5 bases). Germline CDR1 reads MDHEN; CDR2 reads SYDVKM. Trimming cost V 5 bases and J 11 bases, with 16 bases left between them. The CDR3 has 13 amino acids. The CDR3 DNA reads as TGTGCCAGCAGTAACAGGCACGTCGGTTCCCAGCATTTT. Amino acid sequence: CASSNRHVGSQHF. The full variable domain, with the rest looked up from reference TRBV28 and TRBJ1-5, is DVKVTQSSRYLVKRTGEKVFLECVQDMDHENMFWYRQDPGLGLRLIYFSYDVKMKEKGDIPEGYSVSREKKERFSLILESASTNQTSMYLCASSNRHVGSQHFGDGTRLSIL.

This sequence joins TRBV27 and TRBJ2-3, with TRBD2 identical over 14 bases. This CDR3 has 13 residues. From germline, CDR1 is MNHEY and CDR2 SMNVEV (reference sequence). Germline trimming cut 6 bases from V and 13 bases from J; bases unmatched to any gene: 6. In DNA, the CDR3 is TGTGCCAGCAGGCCGACTAGCGGGAGGGTTGAGTATTTT. Its protein product is CASRPTSGRVEYF.

This chain joins TRBV18 and TRBJ2-5, with D uncertain. CDR3 length: 13 residues. Germline CDR1 reads KGHSH; CDR2 reads LQKENI. Between the trimmed V and J ends, which lost 0 bases and 3 bases, there was a span of 5 bases. The chain's CDR3 is CASSPPSEETQYF. The CDR3 nucleotides read TGTGCCAGCTCACCACCTTCCGAAGAGACCCAGTACTTC.

Details on this clonotype: This clone may be a read error of a much larger clone one base away. The chain combines TRBV14 with TRBJ2-3, with D unresolved. The CDR3 length is 13 residues. CDR1 is SGHDN, CDR2 FVKESK, per germline. Trimming took off 2 bases at V and 5 bases at J, with 8 bases between the two ends. This CDR3 reads CASSQSLIDTQYF. CDR3 bases: TGTGCCAGCAGCCAATCACTCATAGATACGCAGTATTTT. Supplemented by reference TRBV14 and TRBJ2-3, the full variable domain reads EAGVTQFPSHSVIEKGQTVTLRCDPISGHDNLYWYRRVMGKEIKFLLHFVKESKQDESGMPNNRFLAERTGGTYSTLKVQPAELEDSGVYFCASSQSLIDTQYFGPGTRLTVL.

This clonotype occurred a few times. The chain uses TRBV29-1 and TRBJ2-3; D is unclear. V lost 5 bases to trimming and J lost 2 bases, with 5 bases between them. The CDR3 has 11 residues. Germline assignment: CDR1 SQVTM and CDR2 ANQGSEA. CDR3 sequence reads: CSVLDTDTQYF. CDR3 bases: TGCAGCGTTCTAGACACAGATACGCAGTATTTT.

The chain employs TRBV5-4 and TRBJ2-7; 11 bases agree with TRBD1. The CDR3 spans 15 residues. Germline V gene data show CDR1 as SGHNT and CDR2 as YYREEE (reference sequence). Trimming removed 5 bases from V and 3 bases from J; junction bases left unmatched: 7. CDR3 in DNA: TGTGCCAGCAGGTCGGACAGGGGGCTTAACTACGAGCAGTACTTC. Protein product: CASRSDRGLNYEQYF.

This clonotype was observed a few times. V gene TRBV20-1 combines with J gene TRBJ2-7; 10 positions agree with TRBD1. Losses at the gene ends were 1 base for V and 1 base for J; bases not matched to a gene: 4. This CDR3 spans 15 amino acids. Germline V gene lookup returns CDR1 DFQATT and CDR2 SNEGSKA (reference sequence). CDR3 region: CSARAPGQGSYEQYF. CDR3 in DNA: TGCAGTGCTAGAGCCCCGGGACAGGGGTCCTACGAGCAGTACTTC.

This clonotype has at least ten counts. V gene TRBV29-1 combines with J gene TRBJ2-1, with D tentatively TRBD2 (5 bases). V gave up 4 bases and J gave up 4 bases, with 20 bases separating them. The CDR3 length is 16 residues. Per germline, CDR1 SQVTM and CDR2 ANQGSEA. The CDR3: CSVVLLSGISYNEQFF. CDR3 nucleotides: TGCAGCGTTGTCCTCCTCAGCGGAATTTCGTACAATGAGCAGTTCTTC.

V gene TRBV10-3 combines with J gene TRBJ2-1; 11 positions agree with TRBD2. There are 18 residues in the CDR3. V gave up 2 bases and J gave up 0 bases; unmatched junction bases: 6. The germline CDR1 and CDR2 sequences are ENHRY and SYGVKD. CDR3 sequence (DNA): TGTGCCATCAGTGAGGCGCCGGGACTAGCGGACTCCTACAATGAGCAGTTCTTC. It is translated as CAISEAPGLADSYNEQFF.